This T cell receptor (beta chain) was found in a study of T cell clones after liver transplantation. Study information: TCRbeta sequencing after a pre-transplant mixed lymphocyte reaction identified graft-donor-reactive clones, later tracked in post-transplant blood.

The germline gives CDR1 SGHRS, CDR2 YFSETQ. CDR3 size: 14 residues. Trimming shortened V by 4 bases and J by 4 bases, and 15 bases separated the two germline ends. The data were produced by immunoSEQ multiplex PCR, yet TCRdb's version contains in-frame clones alone and is incomplete. The sample lists more than 95,000 clones, approximately 78% occurring once. This TCR derives from a human donor who received a liver transplant. The specimen comprised CD4+ T cells from blood, sampled before liver transplant. The chain is built from TRBV5-1 and TRBJ2-7; TRBD1 might be the D (6 bases). As DNA, the CDR3 is TGCGCCAGCAGCCTTGGGACACTTACTTACGAGCAGTACTTC. Its protein product is CASSLGTLTYEQYF.